Listed below are T cell receptor beta chains from one sample, sequenced in a study of blood T cell repertoires in COVID-19. TCRdb's copy holds only in-frame clones and misses some; the assay was immunoSEQ multiplex PCR. The sample includes about 310,000 clones, 90% of them seen just once. Sequencing used peripheral blood. Every receptor here comes from a woman aged 25 to 45 with COVID-19, enrolled during active disease. Each CDR3 is given without its conserved first and last residue.

V: TRBV7-3
CDR3: ASSSRQGSEQF

V: TRBV27
CDR3: ASSLPQGNEQY

V: TRBV18
CDR3: ASSPGQGNQPQH

V: TRBV11-2
CDR3: ASSFQQNTEAF

V: TRBV27
CDR3: ASSQTGANVLT

V: TRBV18
CDR3: ASSSTDRGIGQPQH

V: TRBV7-6
CDR3: ASSSGLAGGRYEQY

V: TRBV5-1
CDR3: ASSQGTSGKEEQF

V: TRBV5-1
CDR3: ASSLRGTGTDLYGYT

V: TRBV11-2
CDR3: ASSLPTGRNEQF

V: TRBV7-3
CDR3: ASSLPGLGLNEQF

V: TRBV5-6
CDR3: ASSLAGTGIGVAF

V: TRBV10-2
CDR3: ASRDRDLGEAF

V: TRBV5-4
CDR3: ASSLAAGANEQF

V: TRBV5-5
CDR3: ASRWTSGDGELF

V: TRBV6-6
CDR3: ASRAEAQSYEQY

V: TRBV27
CDR3: ASSFQGFNQPQH

V: TRBV29-1
CDR3: SVDRASYGYT

V: TRBV18
CDR3: ASSPVPLQTGPLAKNIQY

V: TRBV5-1
CDR3: ASSSSGLAGVDEQF

V: TRBV19
CDR3: ASSIFTGTNNEQF

V: TRBV7-9
CDR3: ASSTPTMTYEQY

V: TRBV4-2
CDR3: ASSLSTISYEQY

V: TRBV2
CDR3: ASLREPEFGEQY

V: TRBV4-1
CDR3: ASSQPTSGRARDEQF

V: TRBV7-2
CDR3: ASSPPGLAGDEQY

V: TRBV30
CDR3: AWRGLAGYNEQY

V: TRBV5-4
CDR3: ASSPPTSGSTDTQY

V: TRBV18
CDR3: ASSAGGTEAF

V: TRBV14
CDR3: ASSQDSLRSPLH

V: TRBV7-3
CDR3: ASSLNLLDNEQF

V: TRBV5-1
CDR3: ASSLEGAGPGELF

V: TRBV6-1
CDR3: ASSDRPRDSPLH

V: TRBV9
CDR3: ASSVEPVTREQF

V: TRBV11-2
CDR3: ASSQGQGAGYT

V: TRBV28
CDR3: ASSFKLAGAYEQY

V: TRBV4-2
CDR3: ASSPLTGADGNEKLF

V: TRBV19
CDR3: ASGVQGMSGEQY

V: TRBV28
CDR3: ASSLTGAGNYGYT

V: TRBV24-1
CDR3: ATSDSLGTGVNEQF

V: TRBV7-9
CDR3: ASSSSQAHGYT

V: TRBV2
CDR3: ASNPATNTEAF

V: TRBV25-1
CDR3: ASILTGVSTEAF

V: TRBV12-5
CDR3: ASGLGLGTESTDTQY

V: TRBV28
CDR3: ASSLYRDGGNYGYT

V: TRBV5-8
CDR3: ASSSWGQGYTEAF